This T cell receptor (beta chain) was documented in a study of early T cells in non-severe SARS-CoV-2 infection. Study-level background: It was bulk RNA from unsorted whole blood that was sequenced, and the chains were unpaired. Study observations and caveats: In VDJdb matching, anti-spike CD8 responses were favored while private and CD4 specificities went missing.

Unique molecular identifiers were added to individual cDNA molecules. TCRdb redid the calling of the 5' RACE reads with MiXCR, one entry per CDR3 protein. This sample carries under 45,000 distinct CDR3 sequences, 7.9% of them seen once, and the ten largest clones take around an eighth. The CDR3 loop spans 13 amino acids. Germline loops: CDR1 DFQATT, CDR2 SNEGSKA (reference sequence). V was pared by 6 bases and J by 4 bases, with 14 bases between. This clonotype was seen many times. The antigen remains undetermined. The receptor was isolated from an adult who was a healthcare worker with PCR-confirmed SARS-CoV-2 infection or an uninfected control (not recorded which). The sample here was whole blood, taken at baseline. The chain carries TRBV20-1 and TRBJ2-3; the D is unclear. The CDR3 sequence is CSANQARADTQYF. The CDR3 DNA reads TGCAGTGCCAACCAAGCCAGAGCAGATACGCAGTATTTT.